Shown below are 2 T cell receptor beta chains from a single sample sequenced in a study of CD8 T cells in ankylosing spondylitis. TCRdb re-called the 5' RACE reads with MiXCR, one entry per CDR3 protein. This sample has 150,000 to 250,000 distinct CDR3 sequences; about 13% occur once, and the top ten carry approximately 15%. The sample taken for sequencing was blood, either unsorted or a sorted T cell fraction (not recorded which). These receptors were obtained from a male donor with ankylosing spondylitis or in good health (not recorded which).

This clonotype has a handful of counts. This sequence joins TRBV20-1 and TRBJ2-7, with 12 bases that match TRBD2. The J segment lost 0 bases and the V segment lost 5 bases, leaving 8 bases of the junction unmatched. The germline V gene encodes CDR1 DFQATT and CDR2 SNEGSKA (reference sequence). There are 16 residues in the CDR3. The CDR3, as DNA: TGCAGTGCTGGACTAGCGGGACCCACGTCCTCCTACGAGCAGTACTTC. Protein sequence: CSAGLAGPTSSYEQYF.

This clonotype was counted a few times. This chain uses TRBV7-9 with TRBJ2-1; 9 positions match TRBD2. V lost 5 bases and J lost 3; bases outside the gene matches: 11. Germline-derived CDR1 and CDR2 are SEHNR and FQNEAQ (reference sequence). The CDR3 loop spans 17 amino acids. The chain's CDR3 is CASSASTTSGLYNEQFF. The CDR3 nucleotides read TGTGCCAGCAGCGCCTCCACGACTAGCGGACTCTACAATGAGCAGTTCTTC.